Listed below are T cell receptor beta chains from one sample, sequenced in a study of cytomegalovirus exposure and HLA in healthy donors. Assay: immunoSEQ multiplex PCR; the TCRdb copy retains only in-frame clones and omits some. In the table there are 85,000 to 100,000 clones, around 64% of which are singletons. Sequences were obtained from PBMCs. These receptors were taken from a man between 60 and 70 years old in good health and CMV-seronegative. The CDR3 runs from the conserved cysteine through the conserved F or W. Fields, in order: D gene, J gene, clone size, V gene, CDR3 DNA, CDR3 protein. A D gene is named only where the DNA matches it firmly. Not every row has a clone size; where given, it reads once, few, many or a size class.

. TRBJ2-1 . TRBV5-4 TGTGCCAGCAGCACCTGGGGAGGTCGGGATGAGCAGTTCTTC CASSTWGGRDEQFF
TRBD1 TRBJ2-5 . TRBV6-6 TGTGCCAGCAGTAGTCAACAGGGGTATGAGACCCAGTACTTC CASSSQQGYETQYF
. TRBJ1-4 . TRBV19 TGTGCCAGTAGTATGGGGAGGACCGTAGTTGAAAAACTGTTTTTT CASSMGRTVVEKLFF
TRBD1 TRBJ2-7 . TRBV27 TGTGCCAGCAGTCCCCGGACAGGGGGCAACTACGAGCAGTACTTC CASSPRTGGNYEQYF
. TRBJ2-7 . TRBV18 TGTGCCAGCTCTGAGACAGGAATCTCCGGCGAGCAGTACTTC CASSETGISGEQYF
. TRBJ2-1 . TRBV5-4 TGTGCCAGCAGCTTGGTATACAATGAGCAGTTCTTC CASSLVYNEQFF
TRBD1 TRBJ1-5 . TRBV11-1 TGTGCCAGCAGCCTAGGGACAGCCTTTCGACGTAGCAATCAGCCCCAGCATTTT CASSLGTAFRRSNQPQHF
. TRBJ1-6 . TRBV7-6 TGTGCCAGCAGCGCCGGGTCGACCGGGGGGAGCTCCTATAATTCACCCCTCCACTTT CASSAGSTGGSSYNSPLHF
TRBD2 TRBJ2-5 . TRBV5-1 TGCGCCAGCAGCTTAGCGGGAGGGCCACAAGAGACCCAGTACTTC CASSLAGGPQETQYF
TRBD1 TRBJ1-2 . TRBV29-1 TGCAGCGTGGACAGGGGGATGGGAGGCTACACCTTC CSVDRGMGGYTF
. TRBJ2-5 . TRBV2 TGTGCCAGCAGTGAAGTTGGCACGGAGACCCAGTACTTC CASSEVGTETQYF
TRBD1 TRBJ1-2 . TRBV28 TGTGCCAGCAGTTCTGGACAGGGATTCTATGGCTACACCTTC CASSSGQGFYGYTF
. TRBJ2-1 . TRBV9 TGTGCCAGCAGCGTAGAGGTTAGTGGAGTAGGGCAGTTCTTC CASSVEVSGVGQFF
. TRBJ1-1 . TRBV27 TGTGCCAGCAGTTTCCTCAGGGAGAACACTGAAGCTTTCTTT CASSFLRENTEAFF
TRBD2 TRBJ2-5 . TRBV5-1 TGCGCCAGCAGCCGACTAGCGGGCCAAGAGACCCAGTACTTC CASSRLAGQETQYF
. TRBJ2-1 . TRBV9 TGTGCCAGCAGCGTCGCGGGGGCACTCTCCTACAATGAGCAGTTCTTC CASSVAGALSYNEQFF
. TRBJ2-5 . TRBV7-6 TGTGCCAGCAGCTTAAGGCCTAGCCAAGAGACCCAGTACTTC CASSLRPSQETQYF
TRBD2 TRBJ2-1 . TRBV9 TGTGCCAGCAGCGTAGGGAGAACTAGCGGGAGTATAAATGAGCAGTTCTTC CASSVGRTSGSINEQFF
TRBD2 TRBJ2-3 . TRBV5-1 TGCGCCAGCAGCTTGGGTTCAGGGACTAGCGGGTACACAGATACGCAGTATTTT CASSLGSGTSGYTDTQYF
TRBD2 TRBJ2-5 . TRBV5-1 TGCGCCAGCAGCTTGGGGATGACTAGCGGGACACAGACCCAGTACTTC CASSLGMTSGTQTQYF
. TRBJ1-5 . TRBV4-1 TGCGCCAGCAGCCAAGTCGATACAGGGCTGCCTCAGCCCCAGCATTTT CASSQVDTGLPQPQHF
TRBD2 TRBJ2-7 . TRBV29-1 TGCAGCGTCGGTAGCGGGGAACACTACGAGCAGTACTTC CSVGSGEHYEQYF
TRBD1 TRBJ2-7 . TRBV7-3 TGTGCCAGCAGCCCCGGGACAGGGACAGGGCACAAATCGAATTACGAGCAGTACTTC CASSPGTGTGHKSNYEQYF
. TRBJ1-6 . TRBV27 TGTGCCAGCAGTACAAGCAGAGGCGTGAGGAGGAGGCCCCTCCACTTT CASSTSRGVRRRPLHF
. TRBJ2-5 . TRBV5-1 TGCGCCAGCAGCTTGCAGGCTATTAGGGAGACCCAGTACTTC CASSLQAIRETQYF
. TRBJ2-7 . TRBV28 TGTGCCAGCGTCAGCGGTAGGACGCCCGAGCAGTACTTC CASVSGRTPEQYF
. TRBJ2-2 . TRBV9 TGTGCCAGCAGCCCGACTGTCACCGGGGAGCTGTTTTTT CASSPTVTGELFF
. TRBJ1-3 . TRBV7-9 TGTGCCAGCAGCGATACAGGGTACGGAAACACCATATATTTT CASSDTGYGNTIYF
. TRBJ1-1 . TRBV29-1 TGCAGCGTTGAGGGACCGGGACAATGGAACACTGAAGCTTTCTTT CSVEGPGQWNTEAFF
. TRBJ1-1 . TRBV19 TGTGCCAGTAGTATATCGGACAGCCCACGAGCTTTCTTT CASSISDSPRAFF
TRBD1 TRBJ2-7 . TRBV19 TGTGCCAGTAGTATACAGGACAGGGGGAGCCACGAGCAGTACTTC CASSIQDRGSHEQYF
TRBD1 TRBJ1-2 once TRBV5-4 TGTGCCAGCAGCCGCGGACAGGGGAACTATGACTACACCTTC CASSRGQGNYDYTF
. TRBJ2-3 . TRBV7-3 TGTGCCAGCAGCCAAACAGGGCTTAGCACAGATACGCAGTATTTT CASSQTGLSTDTQYF
TRBD2 TRBJ2-3 . TRBV5-4 TGTGCCAGCAGCTTGGGCCCTACTAGCGGGGGACCGAATACGCAGTATTTT CASSLGPTSGGPNTQYF
TRBD2 TRBJ2-1 . TRBV10-3 TGTGCCATCAGTGAGGGGATAGCGGGAGTGTATGAGCAGTTCTTC CAISEGIAGVYEQFF
TRBD1 TRBJ1-2 . TRBV29-1 TGCAGCGTTTCTCCGGGACAGGGGGCAGCTGGCTACACCTTC CSVSPGQGAAGYTF
. TRBJ2-3 . TRBV19 TGTGCCAGTAGTACCAGGGCCTACACAGATACGCAGTATTTT CASSTRAYTDTQYF
TRBD1 TRBJ1-1 . TRBV15 TGTGCCACCAGCCCTCAGGGGGCGCTTGGAACTGAAGCTTTCTTT CATSPQGALGTEAFF
. TRBJ1-5 . TRBV4-1 TGCGCCAGCAGCCCTGTTCGGAATCAGCCCCAGCATTTT CASSPVRNQPQHF